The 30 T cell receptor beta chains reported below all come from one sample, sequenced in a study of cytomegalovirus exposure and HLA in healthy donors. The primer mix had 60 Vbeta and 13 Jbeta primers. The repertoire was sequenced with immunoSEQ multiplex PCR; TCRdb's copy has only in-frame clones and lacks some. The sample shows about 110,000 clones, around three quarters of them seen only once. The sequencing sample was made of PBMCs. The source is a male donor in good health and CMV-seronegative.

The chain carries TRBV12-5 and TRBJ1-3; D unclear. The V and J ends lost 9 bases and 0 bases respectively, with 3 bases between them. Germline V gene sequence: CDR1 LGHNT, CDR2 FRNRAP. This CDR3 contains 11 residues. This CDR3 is CASRSGNTIYF. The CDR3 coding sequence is TGTGCTAGCCGCTCTGGAAACACCATATATTTT.

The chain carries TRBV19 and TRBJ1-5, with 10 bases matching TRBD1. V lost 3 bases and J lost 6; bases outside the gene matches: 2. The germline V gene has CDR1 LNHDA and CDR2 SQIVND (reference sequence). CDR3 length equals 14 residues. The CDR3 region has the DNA TGTGCCAGTAGTATGACAGGGGGCCTTCAGCCCCAGCATTTT. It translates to CASSMTGGLQPQHF.

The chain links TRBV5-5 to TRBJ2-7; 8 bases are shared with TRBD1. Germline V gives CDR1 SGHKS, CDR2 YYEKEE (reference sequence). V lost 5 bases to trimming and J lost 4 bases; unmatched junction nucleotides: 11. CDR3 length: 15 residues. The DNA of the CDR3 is TGTGCCAGCAGTTCCGGACAGGGAATGCGTTACGAGCAGTACTTC. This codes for CASSSGQGMRYEQYF.

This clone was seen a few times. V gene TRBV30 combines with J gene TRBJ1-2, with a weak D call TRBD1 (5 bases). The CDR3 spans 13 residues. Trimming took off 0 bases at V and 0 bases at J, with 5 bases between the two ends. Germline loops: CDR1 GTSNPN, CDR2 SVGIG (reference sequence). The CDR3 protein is CAWSVQANYGYTF. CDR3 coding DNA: TGTGCCTGGAGTGTACAGGCTAACTATGGCTACACCTTC. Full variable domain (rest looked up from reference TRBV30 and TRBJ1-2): SQTIHQWPATLVQPVGSPLSLECTVEGTSNPNLYWYRQAAGRGLQLLFYSVGIGQISSEVPQNLSASRPQDRQFILSSKKLLLSDSGFYLCAWSVQANYGYTFGSGTRLTVV.

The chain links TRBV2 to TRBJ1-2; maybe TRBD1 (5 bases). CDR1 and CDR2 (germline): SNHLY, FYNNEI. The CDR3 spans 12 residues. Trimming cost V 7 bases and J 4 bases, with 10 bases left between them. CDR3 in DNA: TGTGCCAGCATCCGGGACTCCTATGGCTACACCTTC. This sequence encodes CASIRDSYGYTF. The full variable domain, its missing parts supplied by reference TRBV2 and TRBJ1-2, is EPEVTQTPSHQVTQMGQEVILRCVPISNHLYFYWYRQILGQKVEFLVSFYNNEISEKSEIFDDQFSVERPDGSNFTLKIRSTKLEDSAMYFCASIRDSYGYTFGSGTRLTVV.

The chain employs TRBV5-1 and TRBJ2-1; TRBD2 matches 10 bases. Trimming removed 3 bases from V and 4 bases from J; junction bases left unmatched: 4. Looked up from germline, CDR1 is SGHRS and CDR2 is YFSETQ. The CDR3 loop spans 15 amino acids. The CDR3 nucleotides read TGCGCCAGCAGCTGGCGGACTAGCGGATACAATGAGCAGTTCTTC. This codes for CASSWRTSGYNEQFF. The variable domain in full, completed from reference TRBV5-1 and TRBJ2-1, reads KAGVTQTPRYLIKTRGQQVTLSCSPISGHRSVSWYQQTPGQGLQFLFEYFSETQRNKGNFPGRFSGRQFSNSRSEMNVSTLELGDSALYLCASSWRTSGYNEQFFGPGTRLTVL.

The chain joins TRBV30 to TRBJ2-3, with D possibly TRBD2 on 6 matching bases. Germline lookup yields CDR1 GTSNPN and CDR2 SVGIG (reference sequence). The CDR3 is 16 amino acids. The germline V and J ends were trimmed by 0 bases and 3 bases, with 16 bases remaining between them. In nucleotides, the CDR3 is TGTGCCTGGAGTGTAGGTGTCGGCGGGATGACAGATACGCAGTATTTT. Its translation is CAWSVGVGGMTDTQYF.

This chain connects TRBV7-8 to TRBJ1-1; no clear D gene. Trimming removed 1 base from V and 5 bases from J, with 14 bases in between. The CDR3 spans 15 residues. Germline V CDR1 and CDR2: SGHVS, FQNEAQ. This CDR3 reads CASSLEDRRGTEAFF. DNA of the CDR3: TGTGCCAGCAGCTTAGAGGACCGACGGGGTACTGAAGCTTTCTTT.

The CDR3 region has the DNA TGTGCCAGCTCACCTCCCGCTGGAAACACCATATATTTT. Its protein is CASSPPAGNTIYF. This sequence joins TRBV18 and TRBJ1-3; D is undetermined. This CDR3 contains 13 residues. V was trimmed by 3 bases and J by 2 bases, leaving 5 bases between them. CDR1 and CDR2 (germline): KGHSH, LQKENI.

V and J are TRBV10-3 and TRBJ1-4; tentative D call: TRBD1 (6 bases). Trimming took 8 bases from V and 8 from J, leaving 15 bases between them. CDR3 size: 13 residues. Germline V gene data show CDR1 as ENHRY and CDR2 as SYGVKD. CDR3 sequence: CAISVQGQEKLFF. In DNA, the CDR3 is TGTGCCATCTCGGTACAGGGACAAGAAAAACTGTTTTTT.

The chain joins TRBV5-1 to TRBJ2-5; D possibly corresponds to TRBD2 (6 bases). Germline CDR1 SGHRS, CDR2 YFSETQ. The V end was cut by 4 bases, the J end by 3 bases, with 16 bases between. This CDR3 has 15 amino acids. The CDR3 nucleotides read TGCGCCAGCAGCCCGGGACTGGCACTTAAAGAGACCCAGTACTTC. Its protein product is CASSPGLALKETQYF.

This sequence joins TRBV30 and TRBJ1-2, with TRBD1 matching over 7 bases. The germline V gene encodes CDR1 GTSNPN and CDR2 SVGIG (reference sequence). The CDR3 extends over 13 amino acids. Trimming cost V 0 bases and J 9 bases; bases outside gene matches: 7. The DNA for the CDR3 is TGTGCCTGGAGTGTACGGCAGGGGGTTAGCTACACCTTC. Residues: CAWSVRQGVSYTF. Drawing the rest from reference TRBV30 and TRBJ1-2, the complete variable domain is SQTIHQWPATLVQPVGSPLSLECTVEGTSNPNLYWYRQAAGRGLQLLFYSVGIGQISSEVPQNLSASRPQDRQFILSSKKLLLSDSGFYLCAWSVRQGVSYTFGSGTRLTVV.

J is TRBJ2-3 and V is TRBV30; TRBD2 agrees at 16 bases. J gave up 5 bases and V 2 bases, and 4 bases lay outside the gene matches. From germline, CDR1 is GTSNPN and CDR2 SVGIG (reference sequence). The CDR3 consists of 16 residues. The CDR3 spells CAWSSGTSGRVDTQYF. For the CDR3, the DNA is TGTGCCTGGAGTTCCGGGACTAGCGGGAGGGTAGATACGCAGTATTTT.

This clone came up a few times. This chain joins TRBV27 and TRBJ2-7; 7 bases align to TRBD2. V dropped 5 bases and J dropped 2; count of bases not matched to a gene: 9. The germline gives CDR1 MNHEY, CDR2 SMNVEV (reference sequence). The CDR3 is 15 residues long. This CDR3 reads CASSPSFGLAYEQYF. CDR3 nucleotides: TGTGCCAGCAGTCCTAGCTTCGGACTAGCCTACGAGCAGTACTTC.

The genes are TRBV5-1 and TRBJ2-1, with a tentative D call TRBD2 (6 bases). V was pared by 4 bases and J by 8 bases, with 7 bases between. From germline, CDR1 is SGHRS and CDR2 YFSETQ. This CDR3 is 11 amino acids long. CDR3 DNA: TGCGCCAGCAGCGGAGGGCATGAGCAGTTCTTC. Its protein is CASSGGHEQFF.

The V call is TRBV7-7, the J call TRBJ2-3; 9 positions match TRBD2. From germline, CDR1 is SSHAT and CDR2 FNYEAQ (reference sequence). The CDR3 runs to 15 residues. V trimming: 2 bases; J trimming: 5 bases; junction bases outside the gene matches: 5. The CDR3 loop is CASSLSAGGRDTQYF. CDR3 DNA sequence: TGTGCCAGCAGCTTATCTGCGGGAGGGCGAGATACGCAGTATTTT.

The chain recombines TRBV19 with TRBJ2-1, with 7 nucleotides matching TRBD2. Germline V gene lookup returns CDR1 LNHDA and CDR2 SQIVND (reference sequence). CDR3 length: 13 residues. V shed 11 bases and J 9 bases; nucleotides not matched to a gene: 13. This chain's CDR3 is CAPTGGSSPEQFF. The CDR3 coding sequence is TGTGCCCCGACCGGCGGGAGTTCCCCTGAGCAGTTCTTC.

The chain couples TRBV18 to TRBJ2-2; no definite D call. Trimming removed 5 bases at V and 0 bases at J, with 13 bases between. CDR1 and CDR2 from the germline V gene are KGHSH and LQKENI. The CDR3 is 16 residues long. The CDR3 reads CASSKRGESNTGELFF. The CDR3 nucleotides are TGTGCCAGCTCAAAAAGAGGAGAGTCGAACACCGGGGAGCTGTTTTTT.

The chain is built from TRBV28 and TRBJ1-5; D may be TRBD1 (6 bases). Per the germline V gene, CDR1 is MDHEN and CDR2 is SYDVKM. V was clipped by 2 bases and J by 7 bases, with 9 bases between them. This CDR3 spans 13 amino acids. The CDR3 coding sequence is TGTGCCAGCAGTTTAGACAGGTACCAGCCCCAGCATTTT. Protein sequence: CASSLDRYQPQHF.

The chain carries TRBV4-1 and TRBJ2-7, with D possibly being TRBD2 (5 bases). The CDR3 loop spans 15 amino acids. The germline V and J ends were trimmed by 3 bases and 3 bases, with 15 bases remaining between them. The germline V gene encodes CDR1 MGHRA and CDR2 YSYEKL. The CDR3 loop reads CASSHGEGAYYEQYF. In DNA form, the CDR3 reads TGCGCCAGCAGCCACGGGGAAGGAGCCTACTACGAGCAGTACTTC.

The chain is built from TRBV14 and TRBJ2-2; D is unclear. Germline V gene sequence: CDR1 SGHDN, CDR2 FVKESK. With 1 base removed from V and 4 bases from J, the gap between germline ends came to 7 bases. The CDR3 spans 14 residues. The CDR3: CASSQVSLTGELFF. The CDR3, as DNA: TGTGCCAGCAGCCAAGTGTCTCTCACCGGGGAGCTGTTTTTT.

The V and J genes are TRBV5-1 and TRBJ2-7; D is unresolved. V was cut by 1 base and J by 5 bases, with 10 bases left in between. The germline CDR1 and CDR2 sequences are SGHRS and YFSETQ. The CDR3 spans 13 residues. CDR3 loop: CASSLPAEHEQYF. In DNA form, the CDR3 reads TGCGCCAGCAGCTTGCCCGCGGAACACGAGCAGTACTTC. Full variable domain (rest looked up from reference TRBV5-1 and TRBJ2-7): KAGVTQTPRYLIKTRGQQVTLSCSPISGHRSVSWYQQTPGQGLQFLFEYFSETQRNKGNFPGRFSGRQFSNSRSEMNVSTLELGDSALYLCASSLPAEHEQYFGPGTRLTVT.

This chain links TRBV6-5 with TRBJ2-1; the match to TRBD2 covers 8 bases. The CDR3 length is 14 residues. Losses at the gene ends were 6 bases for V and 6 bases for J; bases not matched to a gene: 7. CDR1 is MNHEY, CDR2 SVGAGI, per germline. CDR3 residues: CASRAGTRSNEQFF. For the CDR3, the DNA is TGTGCCAGCAGAGCCGGGACTAGAAGCAATGAGCAGTTCTTC.

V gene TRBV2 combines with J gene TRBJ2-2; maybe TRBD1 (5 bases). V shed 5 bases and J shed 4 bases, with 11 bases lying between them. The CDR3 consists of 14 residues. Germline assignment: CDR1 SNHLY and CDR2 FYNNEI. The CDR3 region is CASSKDISTGELFF. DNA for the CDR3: TGTGCCAGCAGTAAGGACATTTCCACCGGGGAGCTGTTTTTT.

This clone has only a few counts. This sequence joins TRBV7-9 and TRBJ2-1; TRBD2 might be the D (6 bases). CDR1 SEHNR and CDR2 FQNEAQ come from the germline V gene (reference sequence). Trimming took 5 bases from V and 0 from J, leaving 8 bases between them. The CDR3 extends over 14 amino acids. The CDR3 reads CASSETSSYNEQFF. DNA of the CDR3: TGTGCCAGCAGCGAGACTAGCTCCTACAATGAGCAGTTCTTC.

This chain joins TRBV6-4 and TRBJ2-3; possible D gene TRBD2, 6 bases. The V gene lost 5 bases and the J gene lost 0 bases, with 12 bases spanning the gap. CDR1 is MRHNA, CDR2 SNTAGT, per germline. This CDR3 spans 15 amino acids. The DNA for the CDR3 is TGTGCCAGCAGTAAGGTAGCGGATAGCACAGATACGCAGTATTTT. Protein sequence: CASSKVADSTDTQYF.

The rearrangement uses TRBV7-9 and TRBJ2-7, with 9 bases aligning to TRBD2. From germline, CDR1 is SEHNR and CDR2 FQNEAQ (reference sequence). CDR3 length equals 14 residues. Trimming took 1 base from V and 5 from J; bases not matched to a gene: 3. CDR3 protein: CASSLGGLANEQYF. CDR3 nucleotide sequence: TGTGCCAGCAGCTTAGGGGGACTAGCCAACGAGCAGTACTTC.

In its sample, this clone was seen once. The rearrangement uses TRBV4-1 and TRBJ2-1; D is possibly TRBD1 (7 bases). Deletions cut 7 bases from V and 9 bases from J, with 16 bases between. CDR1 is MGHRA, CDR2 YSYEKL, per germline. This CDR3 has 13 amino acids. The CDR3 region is CASNPRGVGEQFF. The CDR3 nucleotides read TGCGCCAGCAACCCCAGGGGGGTTGGTGAGCAGTTCTTC.

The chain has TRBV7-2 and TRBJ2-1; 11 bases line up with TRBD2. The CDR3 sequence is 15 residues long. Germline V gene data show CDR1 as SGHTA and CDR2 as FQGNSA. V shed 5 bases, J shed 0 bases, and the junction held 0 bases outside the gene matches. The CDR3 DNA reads TGTGCCAGCAGCACTAGCGGGAGCTCCTACAATGAGCAGTTCTTC. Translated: CASSTSGSSYNEQFF.

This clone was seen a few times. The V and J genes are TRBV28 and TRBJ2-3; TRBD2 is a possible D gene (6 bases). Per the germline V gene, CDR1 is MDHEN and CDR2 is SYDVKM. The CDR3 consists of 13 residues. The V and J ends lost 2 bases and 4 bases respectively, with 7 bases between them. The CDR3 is CASSLPGADTQYF. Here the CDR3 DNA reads TGTGCCAGCAGTTTACCGGGGGCAGATACGCAGTATTTT.